The 31 T cell receptor beta chains below come from one sample, sequenced in a study of vaccination and CD4 T cells after COVID-19. Documented treatment: roughly 10-day PBMC culture with coronavirus spike peptide pools or control peptides (ViraFEST assay). Cultured CD4+ T-cell DNA underwent Oncomine TCR Beta short-read sequencing. Using its own MiXCR run on the PCR reads, TCRdb lists one record per CDR3 protein. The sample gives about 16,000 distinct CDR3 sequences, under 75% of which show up once; 7.4% is in the top ten. No antigen has been assigned to these receptors. Input material: CD4+ T cells from blood, cultured in vitro. These receptors all come from a human donor who had recovered from COVID-19.

The chain carries TRBV7-2 and TRBJ2-7; no definite D call. This CDR3 spans 14 amino acids. The V gene's germline CDR1 is SGHTA and CDR2 FQGNSA. Trimming removed 5 bases from V and 0 bases from J, with 11 bases in between. The CDR3 DNA is TGTGCCAGCAGCAGTCGACCAGGCTCCTACGAGCAGTACTTC. It translates to CASSSRPGSYEQYF.

The chain joins TRBV7-2 to TRBJ2-3, with D perhaps TRBD2 (5 bases). The CDR3 has 14 amino acids. CDR1 and CDR2 from the germline V gene are SGHTA and FQGNSA. Trimming took off 5 bases at V and 4 bases at J, with 13 bases between the two ends. The CDR3 DNA reads TGTGCCAGCAGCCGGGAACAGTACGCAGATACGCAGTATTTT. This sequence encodes CASSREQYADTQYF.

The genes are TRBV11-2 and TRBJ2-1; 8 bases are a match to TRBD2. J was trimmed by 0 bases and V by 5 bases; bases with no gene match: 3. CDR3 length equals 15 residues. Germline V gene lookup returns CDR1 SGHAT and CDR2 FQNNGV. The chain's CDR3 is CASSPLAGSYNEQFF. CDR3 DNA sequence: TGTGCCAGCAGCCCCCTAGCGGGCTCCTACAATGAGCAGTTCTTC.

The chain is built from TRBV2 and TRBJ1-5; D gene ambiguous. Germline V gene lookup returns CDR1 SNHLY and CDR2 FYNNEI. The CDR3 has 13 amino acids. V dropped 1 base and J dropped 3 bases, with 4 bases sitting between them. In DNA, the CDR3 is TGTGCCAGCAGTGAAGGTTACAATCAGCCCCAGCATTTT. Its protein product is CASSEGYNQPQHF.

This clonotype was counted only a few times. The chain combines TRBV15 with TRBJ1-2; perhaps TRBD1 as D (6 bases). Trimming stripped 0 bases from V and 5 bases from J, with 13 bases between. CDR1 and CDR2 from the germline V gene are LNHNV and YYDKDF (reference sequence). The CDR3 consists of 15 residues. Here the CDR3 DNA reads TGTGCCACCAGCAGAGATGCTGGCAGGGGATATGGCTACACCTTC. As protein: CATSRDAGRGYGYTF.

The J gene is TRBJ1-5, the V gene TRBV6-1; D not resolved. From germline, CDR1 is MNHNS and CDR2 SASEGT. There are 16 residues in the CDR3. The V end was cut by 1 base, the J end by 4 bases, with 14 bases between. The CDR3 coding sequence is TGTGCCAGCAGTGAAGATTACAGAAGGTCAAATCAGCCCCAGCATTTT. It encodes CASSEDYRRSNQPQHF.

This clonotype was counted a few times. The chain links TRBV20-1 to TRBJ1-1, with 7 nucleotides matching TRBD1. CDR3 length: 13 residues. Unmatched junction bases numbered 4, after V lost 6 bases and J lost 0 bases. CDR1 is DFQATT and CDR2 is SNEGSKA in the germline V gene (reference sequence). The CDR3 DNA sequence: TGCAGTGCGACGGGACAGATGAACACTGAAGCTTTCTTT. Translation gives CSATGQMNTEAFF.

V is TRBV5-1 and J is TRBJ2-5; D is possibly TRBD2 (5 bases). The CDR3 covers 14 residues. Germline values: CDR1 SGHRS, CDR2 YFSETQ. The V and J ends lost 4 bases and 6 bases respectively, with 16 bases between them. The CDR3 nucleotides are TGCGCCAGCAGCACACCCTCCGGACTGCAGACCCAGTACTTC. Protein: CASSTPSGLQTQYF.

The CDR3 loop reads CASSLFTNNEQFF. In DNA, the CDR3 is TGTGCCAGCAGCTTATTTACGAACAATGAGCAGTTCTTC. The V call is TRBV7-9, the J call TRBJ2-1, with D uncertain. The CDR3 has 13 amino acids. In germline, CDR1 is SEHNR, CDR2 FQNEAQ (reference sequence). Trimming stripped 2 bases from V and 5 bases from J, with 7 bases between.

The rearrangement links TRBV2 to TRBJ2-7, with 7 bases aligning to TRBD1. Germline V CDR1 and CDR2: SNHLY, FYNNEI. The CDR3 is made up of 14 amino acids. Unmatched junction bases numbered 9, after V lost 4 bases and J lost 6 bases. The CDR3 loop reads CASSVTGFLSEQYF. The CDR3 DNA is TGTGCCAGCAGTGTGACAGGGTTCCTAAGCGAGCAGTACTTC.

The V call is TRBV4-1, the J call TRBJ2-7; 12 nucleotides agree with TRBD2. From germline, CDR1 is MGHRA and CDR2 YSYEKL. The CDR3 consists of 16 residues. J was trimmed by 1 base and V by 4 bases; bases with no gene match: 5. CDR3 sequence reads: CASSPRLAGDSYEQYF. The DNA of the CDR3 is TGCGCCAGCAGCCCGCGACTAGCGGGGGATTCCTACGAGCAGTACTTC.

The genes are TRBV24-1 and TRBJ1-5, with no clear D. This CDR3 has 15 residues. Trimming took 3 bases from V and 0 from J, leaving 8 bases between them. CDR1 and CDR2 (germline): KGHDR, SFDVKD. As DNA, the CDR3 is TGTGCCACCAGTGATACCAGGTATAGCAATCAGCCCCAGCATTTT. Its protein is CATSDTRYSNQPQHF.

The V call is TRBV6-5, the J call TRBJ2-1; a possible D gene is TRBD2 (5 bases). Trimming pared 4 bases from V and 3 bases from J, leaving 10 bases between. This CDR3 has 14 residues. Germline V gives CDR1 MNHEY, CDR2 SVGAGI. CDR3 in DNA: TGTGCCAGCAGTTGGAGCGGAGGCTACAATGAGCAGTTCTTC. This translates into CASSWSGGYNEQFF.

The V and J genes are TRBV7-2 and TRBJ2-5, with 10 bases matching TRBD2. Germline V gene data show CDR1 as SGHTA and CDR2 as FQGNSA. V gave up 5 bases and J gave up 9 bases; unmatched junction bases: 15. This CDR3 comprises 16 residues. CDR3 DNA sequence: TGTGCCAGCAGCGCAACTCAGCGGGGGGGGTCAGGTCCCCAGTACTTC. It is translated as CASSATQRGGSGPQYF.

The V call is TRBV20-1, the J call TRBJ2-3, with D maybe TRBD1 (6 bases). The germline gives CDR1 DFQATT, CDR2 SNEGSKA (reference sequence). V was clipped by 5 bases and J by 0 bases, with 18 bases between them. The CDR3 contains 16 residues. The CDR3 loop reads CSALQGRWPSTDTQYF. In nucleotides, the CDR3 is TGCAGTGCTTTACAGGGCAGGTGGCCTAGCACAGATACGCAGTATTTT.

The chain uses TRBV15 and TRBJ1-2; tentatively, D is TRBD1 (5 bases). CDR3 length equals 13 residues. Germline CDR1 is LNHNV and CDR2 is YYDKDF (reference sequence). V lost 3 bases to trimming and J lost 4 bases, with 9 bases between them. CDR3 nucleotides: TGTGCCACCAGCAGCAGGGCGACCTATGGCTACACCTTC. Translating it yields CATSSRATYGYTF.

This rearrangement joins TRBV20-1 to TRBJ1-4; D is undetermined. Trimming pared 0 bases from V and 4 bases from J, leaving 12 bases between. The CDR3 has 15 amino acids. Per the germline V gene, CDR1 is DFQATT and CDR2 is SNEGSKA (reference sequence). In nucleotides, the CDR3 is TGCAGTGCTAGAGACAGGACGGGGAATAATGAAAAACTGTTTTTT. Translated, it gives CSARDRTGNNEKLFF.

This clonotype was detected a few times. The chain joins TRBV6-1 to TRBJ2-5, with D possibly matching TRBD1 (6 bases). CDR1 is MNHNS, CDR2 SASEGT, per germline. With 6 bases removed from V and 1 base from J, the gap between germline ends came to 15 bases. This CDR3 is 15 amino acids long. CDR3 bases: TGTGCCAGCAGCCTCCTGCAAGGGGGCCAAGAGACCCAGTACTTC. This gives the protein CASSLLQGGQETQYF.

The chain links TRBV20-1 to TRBJ1-1, with no clear D. The V end lost 4 bases, the J end lost 2 bases, and 14 bases lay between the germline ends. The germline V gene encodes CDR1 DFQATT and CDR2 SNEGSKA (reference sequence). The CDR3 has 14 amino acids. The CDR3 coding sequence is TGCAGTGCTAAATTAGGCAACCTTAACACTGAAGCTTTCTTT. Protein: CSAKLGNLNTEAFF.

This rearrangement joins TRBV2 to TRBJ2-5; 8 positions match TRBD1. Germline CDR1 is SNHLY and CDR2 is FYNNEI. CDR3 size: 14 residues. V lost 5 bases to trimming and J lost 3 bases; unmatched junction nucleotides: 5. The CDR3 protein is CASSPTTGEETQYF. In nucleotides, the CDR3 is TGTGCCAGCAGTCCCACGACAGGGGAAGAGACCCAGTACTTC.

The chain is built from TRBV7-6 and TRBJ2-2; D is perhaps TRBD1 (5 bases). This CDR3 has 15 amino acids. Germline lookup yields CDR1 SGHVS and CDR2 FNYEAQ. V was cut by 5 bases and J by 2 bases, with 12 bases left in between. The CDR3 coding sequence is TGTGCCAGCAGCGGCGACAGAAAAAACACCGGGGAGCTGTTTTTT. This codes for CASSGDRKNTGELFF.

The V and J genes are TRBV6-1 and TRBJ1-5; D gene unclear. Trimming took off 0 bases at V and 9 bases at J, with 9 bases between the two ends. Germline loops: CDR1 MNHNS, CDR2 SASEGT. The CDR3 covers 13 residues. The CDR3 sequence is CASSEAGLGPQHF. The CDR3 DNA reads as TGTGCCAGCAGTGAAGCGGGCCTAGGGCCCCAGCATTTT.

This clonotype was seen a handful of times. The J gene is TRBJ1-2, the V gene TRBV12-3 or TRBV12-4; the match to TRBD1 covers 7 bases. V dropped 5 bases and J dropped 8; count of bases not matched to a gene: 17. This CDR3 is built from 16 residues. DNA for the CDR3: TGTGCCAGCAGTCTGGGACAGACACACTATGTAGGAGGCTACACCTTC. Amino acid sequence: CASSLGQTHYVGGYTF.

The chain is built from TRBV2 and TRBJ2-5; D is undetermined. This CDR3 region has 11 residues. Germline loops: CDR1 SNHLY, CDR2 FYNNEI. Trimming took 2 bases from V and 12 from J, leaving 10 bases between them. The CDR3 DNA follows: TGTGCCAGCAGTGAAAGGACCTATGAGTACTTC. Its translation: CASSERTYEYF.

The V and J genes are TRBV19 and TRBJ1-5; D may be TRBD1 (5 bases). This CDR3 is 13 amino acids long. The V end lost 7 bases, the J end lost 4 bases, and 11 bases lay between the germline ends. Germline V CDR1 and CDR2: LNHDA, SQIVND (reference sequence). This CDR3 is CASIGGWNQPQHF. The CDR3 DNA sequence: TGTGCCAGTATCGGGGGTTGGAATCAGCCCCAGCATTTT.

This clonotype was seen a few times. The gene calls are TRBV10-3 and TRBJ1-2; D is possibly TRBD1 (6 bases). The V end lost 6 bases, the J end lost 0 bases, and 8 bases lay between the germline ends. The CDR3 length is 13 residues. Germline V gives CDR1 ENHRY, CDR2 SYGVKD. As DNA, the CDR3 is TGTGCCATCAGGGAGGGGGCTAACTATGGCTACACCTTC. It yields the protein CAIREGANYGYTF.

This clonotype was detected a few times. The V gene is TRBV6-1, the J gene TRBJ2-3; 12 bases agree with TRBD2. CDR1 MNHNS and CDR2 SASEGT come from the germline V gene. The CDR3 spans 16 residues. The junction had 3 bases not matched to a gene; V was cut back by 3 bases and J by 2 bases. The CDR3 sequence is CASSDGLAGPTDTQYF. The CDR3 DNA is TGTGCCAGCAGTGACGGACTAGCGGGGCCCACAGATACGCAGTATTTT.

The V call is TRBV6-1, the J call TRBJ1-4, with D possibly being TRBD1 (6 bases). The CDR3 length is 14 residues. Trimming removed 6 bases from V and 8 bases from J, with 16 bases in between. CDR1 is MNHNS, CDR2 SASEGT, per germline. Written as DNA, the CDR3 is TGTGCCAGCAGCCGAGGGGGGTTAGGGGAAAAACTGTTTTTT. Translating it yields CASSRGGLGEKLFF.

This sequence joins TRBV20-1 and TRBJ1-3; D may be TRBD1 (6 bases). V was shortened by 4 bases and J by 4 bases, with 14 bases between the two germline ends. Germline CDR1 is DFQATT and CDR2 is SNEGSKA (reference sequence). The CDR3 contains 14 residues. Here the CDR3 reads CSATFGGPGNTIYF. The CDR3 bases are TGCAGTGCTACCTTCGGGGGGCCAGGAAACACCATATATTTT.

This clonotype was counted only a few times. This chain joins TRBV28 and TRBJ1-1; 8 bases map to TRBD1. From germline, CDR1 is MDHEN and CDR2 SYDVKM. V shed 2 bases, J shed 1 base, and the junction held 12 bases outside the gene matches. The CDR3 consists of 18 residues. CDR3 nucleotides: TGTGCCAGCAGTTTAATTTACGGGACAGGCAGGGGGAACACTGAAGCTTTCTTT. Amino acid sequence: CASSLIYGTGRGNTEAFF.

This clonotype was picked up a small number of times. The genes are TRBV7-2 and TRBJ1-2; 8 positions agree with TRBD1. Germline-derived CDR1 and CDR2 are SGHTA and FQGNSA. This CDR3 comprises 16 residues. Losses at the gene ends were 3 bases for V and 5 bases for J; bases not matched to a gene: 11. In DNA form, the CDR3 reads TGTGCCAGCAGCTTTACAGGGGGGGCTTCTGGTTATGGCTACACCTTC. This encodes CASSFTGGASGYGYTF.